Following are 15 T cell receptor beta chains from one sample sequenced in a study of blood T cell repertoires in COVID-19. Some clones are missing from TCRdb's copy, which holds only in-frame ones; the method was immunoSEQ multiplex PCR. The table records approximately 140,000 clones, about 86% of them present only once. The specimen was peripheral blood. Receptor source: a man aged 70-80 years with acute or convalescent COVID-19.

The chain is built from TRBV9 and TRBJ2-5; weak D call: TRBD1 (8 bases). There are 15 residues in the CDR3. Germline values: CDR1 SGDLS, CDR2 YYNGEE. V was cut by 2 bases and J by 2 bases, with 13 bases left in between. CDR3: CASSVNRGGQETQYF. CDR3 sequence (DNA): TGTGCCAGCAGCGTGAACAGGGGGGGACAAGAGACCCAGTACTTC.

CDR3 nucleotide sequence: TGTGCCACCAGCCAAGGGACAGCAGATACGCAGTATTTT. Residues: CATSQGTADTQYF. This sequence joins TRBV24-1 and TRBJ2-3; 7 bases map to TRBD1. The CDR3 loop spans 13 amino acids. CDR1 is KGHDR and CDR2 is SFDVKD in the germline V gene. V lost 7 bases, J lost 4 bases, and 4 bases stayed unmatched.

The V call is TRBV7-9, the J call TRBJ2-2, with 8 bases identical to TRBD1. This CDR3 region has 15 residues. CDR1 and CDR2 (germline): SEHNR, FQNEAQ (reference sequence). V was clipped by 5 bases and J by 6 bases; unmatched bases: 8. The CDR3 coding sequence is TGTGCCAGCAGCCCACGGACAGGGTATGCCGGGGAGCTGTTTTTT. It encodes CASSPRTGYAGELFF.

The V call is TRBV7-9, the J call TRBJ2-1; no firm D call. This CDR3 spans 10 amino acids. From germline, CDR1 is SEHNR and CDR2 FQNEAQ (reference sequence). Trimming took off 3 bases at V and 10 bases at J, with 4 bases between the two ends. This CDR3 is CASSFEEQFF. The CDR3 bases are TGTGCCAGCAGCTTCGAGGAGCAGTTCTTC.

The chain carries TRBV5-6 and TRBJ2-6; D is perhaps TRBD1 (5 bases). Trimming pared 4 bases from V and 4 bases from J, leaving 15 bases between. There are 16 residues in the CDR3. Germline CDR1 reads SGHDT; CDR2 reads YYEEEE. The CDR3 nucleotides read TGTGCCAGCAGCCGGGTAGGGGAACGAGGGGCCAACGTCCTGACTTTC. This translates into CASSRVGERGANVLTF.

The rearrangement links TRBV5-1 to TRBJ2-3; TRBD2 matches 7 bases. V was pared by 5 bases and J by 2 bases, with 11 bases of the junction left unmatched. This CDR3 spans 16 amino acids. The germline CDR1 and CDR2 sequences are SGHRS and YFSETQ. CDR3: CASSSPGTTVTDTQYF. The CDR3 DNA follows: TGCGCCAGCAGTTCCCCCGGGACTACCGTCACAGATACGCAGTATTTT.

V usage is TRBV27 and J usage is TRBJ2-7; 14 nucleotides line up with TRBD2. Germline V CDR1 and CDR2: MNHEY, SMNVEV (reference sequence). CDR3 length: 17 residues. The V gene end was trimmed by 4 bases and the J gene end by 2 bases; junction bases not matched to a gene: 7. CDR3 nucleotides: TGTGCCAGCAGTTCCGGACTAGCGGGAGGCCCAACCTACGAGCAGTACTTC. This sequence encodes CASSSGLAGGPTYEQYF.

V and J are TRBV9 and TRBJ1-5; 9 bases align to TRBD1. Germline trimming cut 4 bases from V and 2 bases from J; bases unmatched to any gene: 7. Per germline, CDR1 SGDLS and CDR2 YYNGEE. CDR3 length equals 16 residues. The CDR3 reads CASSNSTGGGNQPQHF. The CDR3 DNA reads TGTGCCAGCAGCAACTCGACAGGGGGAGGCAATCAGCCCCAGCATTTT.

J is TRBJ2-7 and V is TRBV6-2 or TRBV6-3; 10 bases match TRBD1. V dropped 4 bases and J dropped 13; count of bases not matched to a gene: 13. The CDR3 spans 14 residues. Germline CDR1 MNHEY, CDR2 SVGEGT. CDR3 amino acids: CASSSPLTGQGVYF. The CDR3 nucleotides read TGTGCCAGCAGTTCCCCGTTGACCGGACAGGGGGTATACTTC.

The chain uses TRBV30 and TRBJ2-7; TRBD1 matches at 8 bases. This CDR3 region has 14 residues. The V gene's germline CDR1 is GTSNPN and CDR2 SVGIG (reference sequence). V lost 0 bases and J lost 7; bases outside the gene matches: 8. In nucleotides, the CDR3 is TGTGCCTGGAGTGTTTTGCAGGGGGCAGGGGAGCAGTACTTC. Translated: CAWSVLQGAGEQYF.

The CDR3 protein is CASSPPTSGRAYNEQFF. In DNA form, the CDR3 reads TGTGCCAGCAGTCCCCCTACTAGCGGGAGGGCCTACAATGAGCAGTTCTTC. The rearrangement uses TRBV27 and TRBJ2-1; 13 nucleotides agree with TRBD2. The CDR3 runs to 17 residues. Trimming at V came to 5 bases and at J to 2 bases, leaving 6 bases not matched to a gene. The germline gives CDR1 MNHEY, CDR2 SMNVEV (reference sequence).

For this clone: A junction boundary mismatches the germline segment, possibly from a read error. This chain uses TRBV5-4 with TRBJ2-3; a weak D match, TRBD2 (6 bases). Looked up from germline, CDR1 is SGHNT and CDR2 is YYREEE (reference sequence). This CDR3 has 13 amino acids. The CDR3: CASTLGGADTQYF. CDR3 coding DNA: TGTGCCAGCACCTTGGGGGGAGCAGATACGCAGTATTTT. The whole variable domain, filled in from reference TRBV5-4 and TRBJ2-3, reads ETGVTQSPTHLIKTRGQQVTLRCSSQSGHNTVSWYQQALGQGPQFIFQYYREEENGRGNFPPRFSGLQFPNYSSELNVNALELDDSALYLCASTLGGADTQYFGPGTRLTVL.

The V gene is TRBV7-8, the J gene TRBJ1-1, with D perhaps TRBD1 (5 bases). V was pared by 4 bases and J by 3 bases, with 21 bases between. Germline V gene sequence: CDR1 SGHVS, CDR2 FQNEAQ. This CDR3 contains 17 residues. This CDR3 reads CASSSGRGVTGDTEAFF. In nucleotides, the CDR3 is TGTGCCAGCAGCTCCGGACGGGGCGTCACGGGGGACACTGAAGCTTTCTTT.

The V gene is TRBV19, the J gene TRBJ1-2; 7 bases map to TRBD1. The CDR3 has 17 amino acids. From germline, CDR1 is LNHDA and CDR2 SQIVND (reference sequence). V shed 0 bases, J shed 6 bases, and the junction held 13 bases outside the gene matches. The CDR3 region is CASSIDVSAGTANGYTF. As DNA, the CDR3 is TGTGCCAGTAGTATAGACGTTTCGGCCGGGACAGCGAATGGCTACACCTTC.

The V call is TRBV6-5, the J call TRBJ2-7, with D tentatively TRBD1 (5 bases). Trimming took 0 bases from V and 4 from J, leaving 16 bases between them. This CDR3 has 16 residues. Germline V gene data show CDR1 as MNHEY and CDR2 as SVGAGI. The CDR3 sequence is CASSYSGLSLTYEQYF. Here the CDR3 DNA reads TGTGCCAGCAGTTACTCGGGGCTGAGCTTAACTTACGAGCAGTACTTC.